A single sample gave rise to the 29 T cell receptor beta chains below, sequenced in a study of blood T cell repertoires in COVID-19. Profiling relied on immunoSEQ multiplex PCR, and the TCRdb table lists in-frame clones only, not all of them. The sample includes tens of thousands of clones, 88% of them seen just once. The sequenced material came from peripheral blood. These receptor sequences come from a human donor with active COVID-19. The donor label of this sample is uncertain.

V and J are TRBV11-3 and TRBJ2-7, with TRBD1 as a possible D gene (5 bases). The germline V and J ends were trimmed by 5 bases and 6 bases, with 20 bases remaining between them. Germline V gene lookup returns CDR1 SGHNT and CDR2 YENEEA. There are 15 residues in the CDR3. In DNA form, the CDR3 reads TGTGCCAGCAGCCCAAGGGGAATTGGACCAGTCGAGCAGTACTTC. Translating gives CASSPRGIGPVEQYF.

Regarding this clone: The same CDR3 can be traced to other DNA sequences in this sample. V is TRBV6-5 and J is TRBJ2-3; 8 nucleotides match TRBD2. The J segment lost 3 bases and the V segment lost 5 bases, leaving 4 bases of the junction unmatched. CDR3 size: 14 residues. Germline values: CDR1 MNHEY, CDR2 SVGAGI. The CDR3 protein is CASSRGGGTDTQYF. The CDR3 region has the DNA TGTGCCAGCAGTCGGGGGGGAGGAACAGATACGCAGTATTTT.

The V call is TRBV27, the J call TRBJ2-1, with 10 bases lining up with TRBD1. Germline V gene sequence: CDR1 MNHEY, CDR2 SMNVEV (reference sequence). This CDR3 spans 17 amino acids. Trimming at V came to 5 bases and at J to 1 base, leaving 8 bases not matched to a gene. This CDR3 is CASSSNRDRGSYNEQFF. DNA of the CDR3: TGTGCCAGCAGTAGCAACCGGGACAGGGGATCCTACAATGAGCAGTTCTTC.

The rearrangement joins TRBV19 to TRBJ2-5; D might be TRBD2 (6 bases). Germline V gene data show CDR1 as LNHDA and CDR2 as SQIVND (reference sequence). The V gene lost 7 bases and the J gene lost 3 bases, with 30 bases spanning the gap. This CDR3 is built from 19 residues. The CDR3 coding sequence is TGTGCCAGTACTTTTCAGTACCTAAGGGACTCACCATTTAAAGAGACCCAGTACTTC. Translation gives CASTFQYLRDSPFKETQYF.

CDR3 in amino acids: CASSPETGYEQYF. DNA for the CDR3: TGTGCCAGCAGTCCGGAGACAGGGTACGAGCAGTACTTC. This chain joins TRBV6-5 and TRBJ2-7, with 7 bases that match TRBD1. This CDR3 comprises 13 residues. V lost 5 bases to trimming and J lost 4 bases; unmatched junction nucleotides: 5. Germline V gives CDR1 MNHEY, CDR2 SVGAGI.

The chain couples TRBV30 to TRBJ1-6, with 10 bases that match TRBD1. The CDR3 consists of 13 residues. Germline CDR1 is GTSNPN and CDR2 is SVGIG (reference sequence). The trim removed 6 bases at V and 9 bases at J, leaving 5 bases unmatched. The CDR3 coding sequence is TGTGCCTGCCCCGGGACAGGGGTTTCACCCCTCCACTTT. This encodes CACPGTGVSPLHF.

The chain has TRBV9 and TRBJ1-3; a weak D match, TRBD1 (5 bases). Trimming removed 2 bases from V and 1 base from J, with 10 bases in between. CDR3 length: 15 amino acids. Germline V CDR1 and CDR2: SGDLS, YYNGEE. CDR3 residues: CASSVKGASGNTIYF. The DNA of the CDR3 is TGTGCCAGCAGCGTCAAAGGGGCTTCTGGAAACACCATATATTTT. The whole variable domain, filled in from reference TRBV9 and TRBJ1-3, reads DSGVTQTPKHLITATGQRVTLRCSPRSGDLSVYWYQQSLDQGLQFLIQYYNGEERAKGNILERFSAQQFPDLHSELNLSSLELGDSALYFCASSVKGASGNTIYFGEGSWLTVV.

The chain carries TRBV7-2 and TRBJ2-7, with TRBD1 as a possible D gene (6 bases). This CDR3 region has 13 residues. The germline gives CDR1 SGHTA, CDR2 FQGNSA. Trimming removed 5 bases at V and 1 base at J, with 9 bases between. CDR3: CASSRTGSYEQYF. The CDR3 DNA sequence: TGTGCCAGCAGCCGTACAGGGTCCTACGAGCAGTACTTC.

The chain combines TRBV6-1 with TRBJ2-5; TRBD1 is a possible D gene (5 bases). This CDR3 spans 15 amino acids. Germline V lookup: CDR1 MNHNS, CDR2 SASEGT. V was clipped by 1 base and J by 5 bases, with 14 bases between them. The DNA of the CDR3 is TGTGCCAGCAGTGAAGGAGACAGTCCGGCGGAGACCCAGTACTTC. The encoded protein is CASSEGDSPAETQYF.

V is TRBV19 and J is TRBJ1-2; 9 nucleotides match TRBD1. This CDR3 is built from 16 residues. The V gene's germline CDR1 is LNHDA and CDR2 SQIVND (reference sequence). V was pared by 5 bases and J by 7 bases, with 14 bases of the junction left unmatched. CDR3 DNA: TGTGCCAGTAGTGACGGACAGGGGACTGGAATCGGTGGCTACACCTTC. Translating gives CASSDGQGTGIGGYTF.

The chain couples TRBV2 to TRBJ2-7, with D hard to call. CDR1 and CDR2 (germline): SNHLY, FYNNEI. Trimming stripped 4 bases from V and 2 bases from J, with 9 bases between. The CDR3 runs 13 residues. The CDR3 protein is CASSVLRTYEQYF. CDR3 DNA sequence: TGTGCCAGCAGTGTCCTGAGGACCTACGAGCAGTACTTC.

The gene calls are TRBV1 and TRBJ2-7; TRBD1, the D gene given by the table, was not confirmed from the DNA. TRBV1 is described as a pseudogene. This CDR3 region has 18 residues. The CDR3 coding sequence is TGCACCAGCAGCCACGGCTCCTCCGGGACAGGGGGTTTCTACGAGCAGTACTTC. It specifies CTSSHGSSGTGGFYEQYF.

The chain carries TRBV2 and TRBJ1-4, with 7 nucleotides matching TRBD1. CDR1 is SNHLY and CDR2 is FYNNEI in the germline V gene. The junction had 9 bases not matched to a gene; V was cut back by 6 bases and J by 2 bases. This CDR3 is built from 16 residues. The CDR3 DNA is TGTGCCAGCAGCCGCTCCTTACAGGGGACTAATGAAAAACTGTTTTTT. It codes for CASSRSLQGTNEKLFF. The full variable domain, completed using reference TRBV2 and TRBJ1-4, is EPEVTQTPSHQVTQMGQEVILRCVPISNHLYFYWYRQILGQKVEFLVSFYNNEISEKSEIFDDQFSVERPDGSNFTLKIRSTKLEDSAMYFCASSRSLQGTNEKLFFGSGTQLSVL.

The rearrangement joins TRBV7-2 to TRBJ2-6, with a weak D call TRBD2 (6 bases). The CDR3 length is 15 residues. Trimming took off 5 bases at V and 1 base at J, with 9 bases between the two ends. From germline, CDR1 is SGHTA and CDR2 FQGNSA. The DNA of the CDR3 is TGTGCCAGCAGCCTTGGAGGGTCTGGGGCCAACGTCCTGACTTTC. Translated: CASSLGGSGANVLTF.

CDR3 bases: TGTGCCAGCTCACCGAGTCTAGAAGACATTCAGTACTTC. Translating it yields CASSPSLEDIQYF. The gene calls are TRBV18 and TRBJ2-4; unclear D gene. The length of the CDR3 is 13 residues. The germline gives CDR1 KGHSH, CDR2 LQKENI. Trimming shortened V by 3 bases and J by 8 bases, and 11 bases separated the two germline ends.

This chain links TRBV5-1 with TRBJ1-6, with TRBD1 as a possible D gene (5 bases). Germline V gene data show CDR1 as SGHRS and CDR2 as YFSETQ. V was pared by 0 bases and J by 5 bases, with 9 bases between. The length of the CDR3 is 15 residues. CDR3 DNA: TGCGCCAGCAGCTTGGGACAGAATAATAATTCACCCCTCCACTTT. Translating it yields CASSLGQNNNSPLHF.

The genes are TRBV5-6 and TRBJ1-2; 11 bases line up with TRBD1. The germline V gene encodes CDR1 SGHDT and CDR2 YYEEEE. J lost 5 bases, V lost 2 bases, and 5 bases had no gene match. The CDR3 consists of 15 residues. The CDR3 loop reads CASSLGDRGTYGYTF. CDR3 DNA: TGTGCCAGCAGCTTAGGGGACAGGGGGACGTATGGCTACACCTTC.

V is TRBV9 and J is TRBJ2-1; perhaps TRBD1 as D (6 bases). Trimming removed 3 bases at V and 6 bases at J, with 10 bases between. Germline CDR1 and CDR2: SGDLS and YYNGEE. The CDR3 runs 13 residues. The CDR3 spells CASSETGPNEQFF. The DNA of the CDR3 is TGTGCCAGCAGCGAGACAGGTCCCAATGAGCAGTTCTTC.

V is TRBV7-2 and J is TRBJ2-3; D possibly corresponds to TRBD2 (6 bases). Germline V gene lookup returns CDR1 SGHTA and CDR2 FQGNSA. V lost 6 bases, J lost 5 bases, and 21 bases lay in between. The CDR3 totals 16 residues. In nucleotides, the CDR3 is TGTGCCAGCAGTTCCGCCCCAAGCGGGTTGAGAGATACGCAGTATTTT. Translated: CASSSAPSGLRDTQYF.

This chain links TRBV6-2 or TRBV6-3 with TRBJ2-5; 7 nucleotides agree with TRBD2. Per the germline V gene, CDR1 is MNHEY and CDR2 is SVGEGT. The CDR3 is 15 residues long. Trimming cost V 3 bases and J 4 bases; bases outside gene matches: 8. The CDR3 sequence is CASSYRLGRGETQYF. CDR3 DNA: TGTGCCAGCAGTTATAGGCTGGGGAGGGGAGAGACCCAGTACTTC.

The CDR3 reads CASSTGLAGGFQETQYF. CDR3 DNA: TGCGCCAGCAGCACAGGACTAGCGGGGGGATTCCAAGAGACCCAGTACTTC. The rearrangement uses TRBV5-1 and TRBJ2-5; TRBD2 agrees at 14 bases. The ends lost 4 bases at V and 1 base at J; junction bases unmatched: 6. CDR1 is SGHRS, CDR2 YFSETQ, per germline. The CDR3 totals 17 residues. Filled out from reference TRBV5-1 and TRBJ2-5, the complete variable domain reads KAGVTQTPRYLIKTRGQQVTLSCSPISGHRSVSWYQQTPGQGLQFLFEYFSETQRNKGNFPGRFSGRQFSNSRSEMNVSTLELGDSALYLCASSTGLAGGFQETQYFGPGTRLLVL.

This chain uses TRBV7-6 with TRBJ2-7; possibly TRBD2 for D (6 bases). This CDR3 is 19 amino acids long. From germline, CDR1 is SGHVS and CDR2 FNYEAQ. V was cut by 5 bases and J by 0 bases, with 26 bases left in between. The CDR3 is CASSHDAGAATRISYEQYF. CDR3 DNA sequence: TGTGCCAGCAGCCACGATGCCGGGGCGGCGACTAGGATCTCCTACGAGCAGTACTTC.

This clone was observed a single time. The rearrangement uses TRBV25-1 and TRBJ1-5; perhaps TRBD1 as D (5 bases). CDR1 and CDR2 from the germline V gene are MGHDK and SYGVNS. CDR3 size: 15 residues. With 6 bases removed from V and 3 bases from J, the gap between germline ends came to 15 bases. DNA for the CDR3: TGTGCCAGCAGGGGGCCCCCAGGGATCAATCAGCCCCAGCATTTT. Protein product: CASRGPPGINQPQHF.

The chain joins TRBV28 to TRBJ2-7; 8 bases are shared with TRBD1. Per germline, CDR1 MDHEN and CDR2 SYDVKM. This CDR3 contains 15 residues. With 4 bases clipped from V and 3 bases from J, the junction kept 8 bases outside the gene matches. The CDR3 DNA follows: TGTGCCAGCAGTTCTCCCGGACAGGGACACTACGAGCAGTACTTC. This codes for CASSSPGQGHYEQYF.

A word on this clone: Likely a read error: the CDR3 ends without its conserved phenylalanine or tryptophan. Because the CDR3's place on the DNA is in doubt, the DNA is left out and the CDR3 is given as listed by TCRdb. The rearrangement uses TRBV27 and TRBJ2-7; the table's D gene call, TRBD1, was not cross checked with the DNA. The germline V gene encodes CDR1 MNHEY and CDR2 SMNVEV (reference sequence). Including both end residues, the CDR3 is 15 amino acids long. CDR3 in amino acids: CASTPEETGNPPWEL.

This rearrangement joins TRBV7-2 to TRBJ2-2, with D uncertain. With 1 base removed from V and 4 bases from J, the gap between germline ends came to 10 bases. The CDR3 is made up of 15 amino acids. From germline, CDR1 is SGHTA and CDR2 FQGNSA. The CDR3 region is CASSLGRVSTGELFF. The CDR3, as DNA: TGTGCCAGCAGCTTAGGCCGGGTCTCCACCGGGGAGCTGTTTTTT.

The chain recombines TRBV9 with TRBJ2-1; possibly TRBD1 for D (6 bases). The CDR3 has 15 residues. Germline CDR1 is SGDLS and CDR2 is YYNGEE. The V and J ends lost 0 bases and 5 bases respectively, with 12 bases between them. The CDR3 region has the DNA TGTGCCAGCAGCGTAGGAGGGACAAGGAACAATGAGCAGTTCTTC. Its protein product is CASSVGGTRNNEQFF.

This clone was picked up one time. The chain couples TRBV3-1 (or the pseudogene TRBV3-2) to TRBJ2-1, with D possibly being TRBD2 (5 bases). Germline CDR1 and CDR2: LGHDT and YNNKEL (reference sequence). This CDR3 is built from 15 residues. V was trimmed by 4 bases and J by 3 bases, leaving 13 bases between them. CDR3: CASSRPGLLYNEQFF. For the CDR3, the DNA is TGTGCCAGCAGCCGACCGGGATTACTCTACAATGAGCAGTTCTTC.

The chain has TRBV27 and TRBJ2-1; 8 bases align to TRBD1. Germline trimming cut 4 bases from V and 0 bases from J; bases unmatched to any gene: 11. Per the germline V gene, CDR1 is MNHEY and CDR2 is SMNVEV (reference sequence). The CDR3 runs 18 residues. This chain's CDR3 is CASSSRPLQGGSYNEQFF. In DNA form, the CDR3 reads TGTGCCAGCAGTTCACGACCCCTACAGGGGGGCTCCTACAATGAGCAGTTCTTC.